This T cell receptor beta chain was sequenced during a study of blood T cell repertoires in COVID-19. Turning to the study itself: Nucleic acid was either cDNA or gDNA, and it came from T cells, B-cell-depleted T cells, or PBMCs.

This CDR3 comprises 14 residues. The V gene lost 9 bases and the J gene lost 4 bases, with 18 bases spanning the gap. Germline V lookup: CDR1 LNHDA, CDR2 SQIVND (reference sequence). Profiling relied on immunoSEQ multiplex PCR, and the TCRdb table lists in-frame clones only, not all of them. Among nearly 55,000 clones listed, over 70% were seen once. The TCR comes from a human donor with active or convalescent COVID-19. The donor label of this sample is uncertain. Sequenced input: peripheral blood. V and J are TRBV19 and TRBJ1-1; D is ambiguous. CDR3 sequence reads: CASASGRSVTEAFF. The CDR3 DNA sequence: TGTGCCAGCGCGAGCGGACGGTCAGTCACTGAAGCTTTCTTT.